This TCR beta chain was identified in a study of T-cell reconstitution after alpha-beta-depleted transplantation in children. Germline CDR1 reads SGHDT; CDR2 reads YYEEEE. The CDR3 runs to 14 residues. V dropped 0 bases and J dropped 2 bases, with 6 bases sitting between them. This clonotype has a handful of counts. For TCRbeta, the library was prepared with unique molecular identifiers. TCRdb reprocessed the PCR reads via MiXCR and lists one record per CDR3 protein. Of under 750,000 distinct CDR3 sequences listed, about 21% are singletons. This sample comprised PBMCs, mostly from graft donor cells, obtained 360 days after TCRalphabeta/CD19-depleted stem cell transplant. The TCR sequence derives from a boy younger than two who had a stem cell transplant for acute myeloid leukemia, so the T cells may come from the graft donor. This chain links TRBV5-6 with TRBJ1-5; D unresolved. CDR3 in amino acids: CASSLARGNQPQHF. The CDR3 DNA reads as TGTGCCAGCAGCTTGGCAAGGGGCAATCAGCCCCAGCATTTT. The whole variable domain, remainder taken from reference TRBV5-6 and TRBJ1-5, is DAGVTQSPTHLIKTRGQQVTLRCSPKSGHDTVSWYQQALGQGPQFIFQYYEEEERQRGNFPDRFSGHQFPNYSSELNVNALLLGDSALYLCASSLARGNQPQHFGDGTRLSIL.